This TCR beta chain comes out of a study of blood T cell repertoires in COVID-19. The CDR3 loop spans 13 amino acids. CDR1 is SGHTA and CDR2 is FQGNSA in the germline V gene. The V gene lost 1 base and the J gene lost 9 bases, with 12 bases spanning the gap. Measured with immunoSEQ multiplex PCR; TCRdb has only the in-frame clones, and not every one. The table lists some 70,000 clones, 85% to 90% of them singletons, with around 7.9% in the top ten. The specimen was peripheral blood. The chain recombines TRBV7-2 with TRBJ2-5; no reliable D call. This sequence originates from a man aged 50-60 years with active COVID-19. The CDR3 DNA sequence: TGTGCCAGCAGCTTAGGTAGCCCTGACGCCCAGTACTTC. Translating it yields CASSLGSPDAQYF.